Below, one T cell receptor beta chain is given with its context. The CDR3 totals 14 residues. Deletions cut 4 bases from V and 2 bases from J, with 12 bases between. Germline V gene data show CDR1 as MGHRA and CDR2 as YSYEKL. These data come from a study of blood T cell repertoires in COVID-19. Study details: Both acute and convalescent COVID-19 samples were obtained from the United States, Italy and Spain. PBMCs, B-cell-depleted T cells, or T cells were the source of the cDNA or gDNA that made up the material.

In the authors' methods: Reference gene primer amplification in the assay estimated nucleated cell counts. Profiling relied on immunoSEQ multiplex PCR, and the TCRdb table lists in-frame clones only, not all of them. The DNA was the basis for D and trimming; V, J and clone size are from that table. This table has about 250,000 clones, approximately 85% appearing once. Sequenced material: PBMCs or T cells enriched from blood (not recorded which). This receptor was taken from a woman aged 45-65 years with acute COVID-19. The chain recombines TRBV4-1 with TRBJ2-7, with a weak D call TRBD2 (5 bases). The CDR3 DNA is TGCGCCAGCAGCCGGACCCCGGGGACCTACGAGCAGTACTTC. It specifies CASSRTPGTYEQYF.